The rows below give T cell receptor beta chains drawn from one sample of a study of T cell responses to AZD1222 COVID-19 vaccine. Produced via immunoSEQ multiplex PCR; TCRdb's table is partial and in-frame only. The sample consists of roughly 190,000 clones, approximately 93% of them appearing once. The material sequenced was peripheral blood, taken 28 days after the second AZD1222 dose. These TCRs come from an adult who received the AZD1222 COVID-19 vaccine. Each CDR3 is given with its conserved first and last residue. D genes are given only for firm matches. Where a row states a size, it is once, few, many or the class of an expanded clone; other rows omit it.

clone size: NA; J gene: TRBJ1-6; D gene: NA; V gene: TRBV9; CDR3 DNA: TGTGCCAGCAGCGTACCTGAAGGTTCACCCCTCCACTTT; CDR3 protein: CASSVPEGSPLHF
clone size: NA; J gene: TRBJ1-3; D gene: TRBD1; V gene: TRBV25-1; CDR3 DNA: TGTGCCAGCAGTGAAACAGGGGAAGGAAACACCATATATTTT; CDR3 protein: CASSETGEGNTIYF
clone size: NA; J gene: TRBJ2-1; D gene: NA; V gene: TRBV28; CDR3 DNA: TGTGCCAGCAGGGACGGGTACAATGAGCAGTTCTTC; CDR3 protein: CASRDGYNEQFF
clone size: NA; J gene: TRBJ1-1; D gene: NA; V gene: TRBV11-3; CDR3 DNA: TGTGCCAGCAGCTTGAGCGATAATGAAGCTTTCTTT; CDR3 protein: CASSLSDNEAFF
clone size: NA; J gene: TRBJ2-1; D gene: TRBD2; V gene: TRBV4-2; CDR3 DNA: TGTGCCAGCAGCTCCCCATATAGCGGGAGCTCCTACAATGAGCAGTTCTTC; CDR3 protein: CASSSPYSGSSYNEQFF
clone size: NA; J gene: TRBJ2-1; D gene: NA; V gene: TRBV12-3/TRBV12-4; CDR3 DNA: TGTGCCAGCAGTTTACCGCTTGGAGAGCAGTTCTTC; CDR3 protein: CASSLPLGEQFF
clone size: NA; J gene: TRBJ1-5; D gene: NA; V gene: TRBV6-5; CDR3 DNA: TGTGCCAGCAGTTCCTTGCGGGGCGCGGGTCAGCCCCAGCATTTT; CDR3 protein: CASSSLRGAGQPQHF
clone size: once; J gene: TRBJ1-1; D gene: NA; V gene: TRBV27; CDR3 DNA: TGTGCCAGCAGAACACACGGGGCACTACAGAGGGCTTTCTTT; CDR3 protein: CASRTHGALQRAFF
clone size: NA; J gene: TRBJ2-7; D gene: NA; V gene: TRBV9; CDR3 DNA: TGTGCCAGCAGCCCGGGTCCCCTCCTGCACGAGCAGTACTTC; CDR3 protein: CASSPGPLLHEQYF
clone size: NA; J gene: TRBJ1-4; D gene: NA; V gene: TRBV28; CDR3 DNA: TGTGCCAGCAGTCCGAATGACAGGAGGGGGAGTGAAAAACTGTTTTTT; CDR3 protein: CASSPNDRRGSEKLFF
clone size: NA; J gene: TRBJ2-3; D gene: NA; V gene: TRBV5-1; CDR3 DNA: TGCGCCAGCAGCCCACCGGCCGCGGGTACGCAGTATTTT; CDR3 protein: CASSPPAAGTQYF
clone size: NA; J gene: TRBJ2-1; D gene: TRBD2; V gene: TRBV14; CDR3 DNA: TGTGCCAGCAGCCAAGATTGGACGGGAGGGCAGTTCTTC; CDR3 protein: CASSQDWTGGQFF
clone size: NA; J gene: TRBJ1-5; D gene: NA; V gene: TRBV6-5; CDR3 DNA: TGTGCCAGCAGAGCGGGACACTTATTCAATCAGCCCCAGCATTTT; CDR3 protein: CASRAGHLFNQPQHF
clone size: NA; J gene: TRBJ2-7; D gene: TRBD2; V gene: TRBV27; CDR3 DNA: TGTGCCACTAAGAAAAAGACTAGCGGGAGTAGCTACGAGCAGTACTTC; CDR3 protein: CATKKKTSGSSYEQYF
clone size: NA; J gene: TRBJ1-5; D gene: NA; V gene: TRBV2; CDR3 DNA: TGTGCCAGCAGTATGGGGGGGGCGGGACAGCCCCAGCATTTT; CDR3 protein: CASSMGGAGQPQHF
clone size: NA; J gene: TRBJ2-3; D gene: TRBD2; V gene: TRBV5-4; CDR3 DNA: TGTGCCAGCAGCTTGGAGACCCTAGCGGGAGGCACAGATACGCAGTATTTT; CDR3 protein: CASSLETLAGGTDTQYF
clone size: NA; J gene: TRBJ2-2; D gene: NA; V gene: TRBV6-5; CDR3 DNA: TGTGCCAGCAGTTACTCGGTCCAGAGATCTGGGGAGCTGTTTTTT; CDR3 protein: CASSYSVQRSGELFF
clone size: NA; J gene: TRBJ1-1; D gene: TRBD1; V gene: TRBV29-1; CDR3 DNA: TGCAGCGTCCCCGGGCCAGGGGGCAGGACTGAAGCTTTCTTT; CDR3 protein: CSVPGPGGRTEAFF
clone size: many; J gene: TRBJ1-3; D gene: NA; V gene: TRBV10-3; CDR3 DNA: TGTGCCATCAGTCCCGGACAGACGAGAATATATTTT; CDR3 protein: CAISPGQTRIYF
clone size: NA; J gene: TRBJ1-1; D gene: NA; V gene: TRBV10-3; CDR3 DNA: TGTGCCATCAGTGGTCGGCGGGGGAACACTGAAGCTTTCTTT; CDR3 protein: CAISGRRGNTEAFF
clone size: NA; J gene: TRBJ2-7; D gene: TRBD2; V gene: TRBV5-5; CDR3 DNA: TGTGCCAGCAGCACGGGGACTAGCGAACACTACGAGCAGTACTTC; CDR3 protein: CASSTGTSEHYEQYF
clone size: few; J gene: TRBJ1-6; D gene: NA; V gene: TRBV11-2; CDR3 DNA: TGTGCCAGCAGCCCGAGGGGCTTGAGCTCCTATAATTCACCCCTCCACTTT; CDR3 protein: CASSPRGLSSYNSPLHF
clone size: NA; J gene: TRBJ1-5; D gene: NA; V gene: TRBV4-3; CDR3 DNA: TGCGCCAGCAGCCAAGACAGGCTCTCAAGTATGCCCCAGCATTTT; CDR3 protein: CASSQDRLSSMPQHF
clone size: NA; J gene: TRBJ1-6; D gene: NA; V gene: TRBV9; CDR3 DNA: TGTGCCAGCAAGGGGGGGAATTCACCCCTCCACTTT; CDR3 protein: CASKGGNSPLHF
clone size: NA; J gene: TRBJ2-7; D gene: NA; V gene: TRBV7-2; CDR3 DNA: TGTGCCAGCAGCTTAGCGGCGTCAGGGTACGAGCAGTACTTC; CDR3 protein: CASSLAASGYEQYF
clone size: NA; J gene: TRBJ2-7; D gene: TRBD2; V gene: TRBV3-1/TRBV3-2; CDR3 DNA: TGTGCCAGCAGCCAAGTCGGACTAGCGGCGACCTACGAGCAGTACTTC; CDR3 protein: CASSQVGLAATYEQYF
clone size: NA; J gene: TRBJ1-3; D gene: TRBD1; V gene: TRBV6-5; CDR3 DNA: TGTGCCAGCAGTTACGTCGGGGCCAGGGGGCCGGACACCATATATTTT; CDR3 protein: CASSYVGARGPDTIYF
clone size: NA; J gene: TRBJ1-1; D gene: NA; V gene: TRBV5-1; CDR3 DNA: TGCGCCAGCGGGACGGAGAACACTGAAGCTTTCTTT; CDR3 protein: CASGTENTEAFF
clone size: NA; J gene: TRBJ2-5; D gene: NA; V gene: TRBV28; CDR3 DNA: TGTGCCAGCAGTTTAAAAGAGACCCAGTACTTC; CDR3 protein: CASSLKETQYF
clone size: NA; J gene: TRBJ1-6; D gene: NA; V gene: TRBV25-1; CDR3 DNA: TGTGCCAGCAGTGAATTGGACAATTCACCCCTCCACTTT; CDR3 protein: CASSELDNSPLHF
clone size: NA; J gene: TRBJ1-5; D gene: NA; V gene: TRBV15; CDR3 DNA: TGTGCCACCAGCAGAAGGGACCCACCCCAGCCCCAGCATTTT; CDR3 protein: CATSRRDPPQPQHF
clone size: NA; J gene: TRBJ1-1; D gene: NA; V gene: TRBV6-5; CDR3 DNA: TGTGCCAGCCGCCAACAGGGTAGAACTGAAGCTTTCTTT; CDR3 protein: CASRQQGRTEAFF
clone size: once; J gene: TRBJ1-2; D gene: NA; V gene: TRBV28; CDR3 DNA: TGTGCCAGCAGGAAACGGAGTGGGATAGTTGGCTACACCTTC; CDR3 protein: CASRKRSGIVGYTF
clone size: NA; J gene: TRBJ2-7; D gene: NA; V gene: TRBV27; CDR3 DNA: TGTGCCAGCAGTTACTCGGGAAGTGCCTACGAGCAGTACTTC; CDR3 protein: CASSYSGSAYEQYF
clone size: NA; J gene: TRBJ2-5; D gene: NA; V gene: TRBV7-9; CDR3 DNA: TGTGCCAGCAGCTTTCATCCGCAAGAGACCCAGTACTTC; CDR3 protein: CASSFHPQETQYF
clone size: NA; J gene: TRBJ2-1; D gene: TRBD2; V gene: TRBV15; CDR3 DNA: TGTGCCACCAGCCCTTCCGGGACTAGTGGGGGCAATGAGCAGTTCTTC; CDR3 protein: CATSPSGTSGGNEQFF
clone size: NA; J gene: TRBJ2-1; D gene: TRBD2; V gene: TRBV5-1; CDR3 DNA: TGCGCCAGCAGCTTGGGGCGGGGACTAGCAAGGAGTGAGCAGTTCTTC; CDR3 protein: CASSLGRGLARSEQFF
clone size: few; J gene: TRBJ2-5; D gene: NA; V gene: TRBV12-3/TRBV12-4; CDR3 DNA: TGTGCCAGCAGTTTATCTCGGGAGACCCAGTACTTC; CDR3 protein: CASSLSRETQYF
clone size: NA; J gene: TRBJ1-4; D gene: NA; V gene: TRBV27; CDR3 DNA: TGTGCCAGCAGATTAACCGGGGGAGACGAAAAACTGTTTTTT; CDR3 protein: CASRLTGGDEKLFF
clone size: NA; J gene: TRBJ2-5; D gene: NA; V gene: TRBV30; CDR3 DNA: TGTGCCTGGAATTGGGGAGAGACCCAGTACTTC; CDR3 protein: CAWNWGETQYF
clone size: once; J gene: TRBJ2-2; D gene: NA; V gene: TRBV30; CDR3 DNA: TGTGCCTGGAAGGTCAGTCAGTGGACCGGGGAGCTGTTTTTT; CDR3 protein: CAWKVSQWTGELFF
clone size: NA; J gene: TRBJ1-1; D gene: NA; V gene: TRBV2; CDR3 DNA: TGTGCCAGCCACTCCCGGGACATCACCCACCTCGGAGCTTTCTTT; CDR3 protein: CASHSRDITHLGAFF
clone size: NA; J gene: TRBJ2-1; D gene: NA; V gene: TRBV7-3; CDR3 DNA: TGTGCCAGCAGCTCCCAACTAGTCCCATACAATGAGCAGTTCTTC; CDR3 protein: CASSSQLVPYNEQFF
clone size: NA; J gene: TRBJ2-1; D gene: TRBD2; V gene: TRBV6-6; CDR3 DNA: TGTGCCAGCAGTCTATTTGAACTAGCGGGAGGGGGCTACAATGAGCAGTTCTTC; CDR3 protein: CASSLFELAGGGYNEQFF
clone size: NA; J gene: TRBJ1-4; D gene: NA; V gene: TRBV14; CDR3 DNA: TGTGCCAGCAGCCAACTGGGGTCAACTAATGAAAAACTGTTTTTT; CDR3 protein: CASSQLGSTNEKLFF
clone size: NA; J gene: TRBJ1-5; D gene: NA; V gene: TRBV10-3; CDR3 DNA: TGTGCCACCCACGGCTCATATAGCAATCAGCCCCAGCATTTT; CDR3 protein: CATHGSYSNQPQHF
clone size: NA; J gene: TRBJ2-1; D gene: NA; V gene: TRBV4-1; CDR3 DNA: TGCGCCAGCAGCCAAGCCCGGCTGGAGGAGCAGTTCTTC; CDR3 protein: CASSQARLEEQFF
clone size: NA; J gene: TRBJ1-2; D gene: TRBD1; V gene: TRBV28; CDR3 DNA: TGTGCCAGCAAGGGAGCGGGACAGGGCTATGGCTACACCTTC; CDR3 protein: CASKGAGQGYGYTF
clone size: NA; J gene: TRBJ1-3; D gene: NA; V gene: TRBV28; CDR3 DNA: TGTGCCAGCAGTCTGACGGTAAATAACGGACGGAACTCTGGAAACACCATATATTTT; CDR3 protein: CASSLTVNNGRNSGNTIYF
clone size: NA; J gene: TRBJ1-5; D gene: NA; V gene: TRBV19; CDR3 DNA: TGTGCCAGTAGTAGGCGGGCCCTGGAGCCCCAGCATTTT; CDR3 protein: CASSRRALEPQHF
clone size: NA; J gene: TRBJ1-1; D gene: TRBD1; V gene: TRBV6-4; CDR3 DNA: TGTGCCAGGACCCAGGCTCTTCCCGGGACAGGGGCGGACACTGAAGCTTTCTTT; CDR3 protein: CARTQALPGTGADTEAFF
clone size: few; J gene: TRBJ1-1; D gene: NA; V gene: TRBV28; CDR3 DNA: TGTGCCAGCAGTGTTTCACAGGGTGGCGGAATGAACACTGAAGCTTTCTTT; CDR3 protein: CASSVSQGGGMNTEAFF
clone size: NA; J gene: TRBJ1-5; D gene: TRBD1; V gene: TRBV6-5; CDR3 DNA: TGTGCCAGCACCTTACCCCAGGGGGGTCAGCCCCAGCATTTT; CDR3 protein: CASTLPQGGQPQHF
clone size: NA; J gene: TRBJ1-1; D gene: NA; V gene: TRBV6-6; CDR3 DNA: TGTGCCAGCTTAGTCGGGTCGAACACTGAAGCTTTCTTT; CDR3 protein: CASLVGSNTEAFF
clone size: once; J gene: TRBJ1-2; D gene: NA; V gene: TRBV29-1; CDR3 DNA: TGCAGCGAAAAAACAACTACCGGGGAATCCTATGGCTACACCTTC; CDR3 protein: CSEKTTTGESYGYTF
clone size: NA; J gene: TRBJ1-1; D gene: NA; V gene: TRBV4-2; CDR3 DNA: TGTGCCAGCAGCCAAGCAGGGCCGGGGGCTGAAGCTTTCTTT; CDR3 protein: CASSQAGPGAEAFF
clone size: NA; J gene: TRBJ1-2; D gene: NA; V gene: TRBV28; CDR3 DNA: TGTGCCAGCAGTCAACAGGGTGACCCACACACCTTC; CDR3 protein: CASSQQGDPHTF
clone size: NA; J gene: TRBJ1-1; D gene: NA; V gene: TRBV28; CDR3 DNA: TGTGCCAGCAGTTCACCAAGCGGGGGGACTGAAGCTTTCTTT; CDR3 protein: CASSSPSGGTEAFF
clone size: NA; J gene: TRBJ1-2; D gene: TRBD1; V gene: TRBV7-2; CDR3 DNA: TGTGCCAGCAGGAGGACAGGGGAATACTATGGCTACACCTTC; CDR3 protein: CASRRTGEYYGYTF
clone size: NA; J gene: TRBJ1-2; D gene: NA; V gene: TRBV15; CDR3 DNA: TGTGCCACCAGCAGGTTGGGGTTGGACTATGGCTACACCTTC; CDR3 protein: CATSRLGLDYGYTF